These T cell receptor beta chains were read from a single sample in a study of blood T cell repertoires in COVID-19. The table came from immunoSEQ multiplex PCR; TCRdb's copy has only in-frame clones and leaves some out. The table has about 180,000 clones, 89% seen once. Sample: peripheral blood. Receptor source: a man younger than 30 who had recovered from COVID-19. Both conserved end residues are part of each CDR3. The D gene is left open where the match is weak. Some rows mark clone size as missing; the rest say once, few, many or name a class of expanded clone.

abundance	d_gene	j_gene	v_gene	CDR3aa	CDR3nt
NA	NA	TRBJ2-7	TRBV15	CATSTPSTGTYEQYF	TGTGCCACCAGCACCCCCTCCACAGGAACCTACGAGCAGTACTTC
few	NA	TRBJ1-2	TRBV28	CASSLGGSLNYGYTF	TGTGCCAGCAGTTTAGGGGGGAGCCTTAACTATGGCTACACCTTC
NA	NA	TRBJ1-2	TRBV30	CAWSPGPGGYTF	TGTGCCTGGAGTCCGGGCCCGGGAGGCTACACCTTC
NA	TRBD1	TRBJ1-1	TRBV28	CASTPGAGGYLHTEAFF	TGTGCCAGCACCCCCGGGGCAGGGGGCTACCTGCACACTGAAGCTTTCTTT
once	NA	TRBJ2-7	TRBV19	CASSSRDGSYEQYF	TGTGCCAGTAGCTCGCGGGATGGCTCCTACGAGCAGTACTTC
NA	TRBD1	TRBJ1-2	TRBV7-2	CASSLGQGNYGYTF	TGTGCCAGCAGCTTAGGACAGGGTAACTATGGCTACACCTTC
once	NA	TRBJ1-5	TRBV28	CASSLEGQGGWQPQHF	TGTGCCAGCAGTTTAGAGGGACAAGGAGGCTGGCAGCCCCAGCATTTT
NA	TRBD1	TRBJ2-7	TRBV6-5	CASVPGQGPHEQYF	TGTGCCAGCGTCCCGGGACAGGGGCCCCACGAGCAGTACTTC
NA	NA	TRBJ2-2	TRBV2	CASNAPGMNTGELFF	TGTGCCAGCAATGCGCCAGGGATGAACACCGGGGAGCTGTTTTTT
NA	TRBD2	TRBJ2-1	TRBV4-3	CASSQVAVGQIGRDEQFF	TGCGCCAGCAGCCAAGTTGCCGTGGGGCAGATCGGGAGGGATGAGCAGTTCTTC
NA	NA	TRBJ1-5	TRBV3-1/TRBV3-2	CASGLHWYSNQPQHF	TGTGCCAGCGGACTGCATTGGTATAGCAATCAGCCCCAGCATTTT
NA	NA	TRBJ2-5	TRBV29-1	CSVGQEKRQETQYF	TGCAGCGTTGGACAAGAGAAACGGCAAGAGACCCAGTACTTC
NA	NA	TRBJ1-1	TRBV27	CASSYREDTEAFF	TGTGCCAGCAGTTACAGGGAAGACACTGAAGCTTTCTTT
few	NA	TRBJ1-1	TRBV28	CASSLSALLNTEAFF	TGTGCCAGCAGTTTGAGCGCCCTCCTGAACACTGAAGCTTTCTTT
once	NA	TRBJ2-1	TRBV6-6	CASNERGGPHNRQFF	TGTGCCAGCAATGAGAGGGGGGGACCCCACAATCGGCAGTTCTTC
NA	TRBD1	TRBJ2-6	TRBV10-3	CAISARQGLKGANVLTF	TGTGCCATCAGTGCTAGACAGGGCCTGAAGGGGGCCAACGTCCTGACTTTC
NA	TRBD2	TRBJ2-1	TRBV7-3	CASSLSGRAYNEQFF	TGTGCCAGCAGCCTTAGCGGGAGAGCCTACAATGAGCAGTTCTTC
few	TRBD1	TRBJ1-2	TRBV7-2	CASSARTGINYGYTF	TGTGCCAGCAGCGCTCGGACAGGGATAAACTATGGCTACACCTTC
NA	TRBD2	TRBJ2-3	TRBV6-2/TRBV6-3	CASSSSGIADTQYF	TGTGCCAGCAGTTCTAGCGGTATTGCAGATACGCAGTATTTT
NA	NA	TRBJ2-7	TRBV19	CASSPSAGYEQYF	TGTGCCAGTAGCCCATCGGCGGGCTACGAGCAGTACTTC
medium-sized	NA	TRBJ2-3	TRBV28	CASSSLSRLFTDTQYF	TGTGCCAGCAGTTCACTATCCCGACTCTTTACAGATACGCAGTATTTT
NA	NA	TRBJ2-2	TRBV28	CASTNTGELFF	TGTGCCAGCACAAACACCGGGGAGCTGTTTTTT
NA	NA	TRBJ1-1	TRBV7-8	CASSALGGGTEAFF	TGTGCCAGCAGCGCCCTTGGGGGCGGCACTGAAGCTTTCTTT
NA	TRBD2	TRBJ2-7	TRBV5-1	CASSSRGSGAREQYF	TGCGCCAGCAGCTCCCGAGGGAGCGGGGCGCGGGAGCAGTACTTC
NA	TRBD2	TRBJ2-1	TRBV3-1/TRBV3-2	CASSQMRELNEQFF	TGTGCCAGCAGCCAAATGCGGGAGTTAAATGAGCAGTTCTTC
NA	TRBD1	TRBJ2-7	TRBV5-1	CASSPTGQGSAHEQYF	TGCGCCAGCAGCCCGACGGGACAGGGGAGCGCCCACGAGCAGTACTTC
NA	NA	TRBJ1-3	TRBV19	CASAYPNSGNTIYF	TGTGCCAGTGCTTACCCTAATTCTGGAAACACCATATATTTT
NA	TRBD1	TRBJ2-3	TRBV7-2	CASDRQGAIDTQYF	TGTGCCAGCGATCGGCAGGGGGCCATAGATACGCAGTATTTT
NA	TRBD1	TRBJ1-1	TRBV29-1	CSVAEGAAEAFF	TGCAGCGTTGCCGAGGGGGCCGCTGAAGCTTTCTTT
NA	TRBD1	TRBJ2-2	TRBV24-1	CATSDPGQAMELFF	TGTGCCACCAGTGATCCCGGACAGGCAATGGAGCTGTTTTTT
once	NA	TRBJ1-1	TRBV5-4	CASSLGLGNTEAFF	TGTGCCAGCAGCTTGGGGCTAGGGAACACTGAAGCTTTCTTT
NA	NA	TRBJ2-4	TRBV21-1	CARNRVLGNIQYF	TGTGCCAGAAACAGGGTATTGGGAAACATTCAGTACTTC
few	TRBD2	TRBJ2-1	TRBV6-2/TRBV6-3	CASSDLTELAGWNEQFF	TGTGCCAGCAGCGACTTAACGGAGCTAGCGGGGTGGAATGAGCAGTTCTTC
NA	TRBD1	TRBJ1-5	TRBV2	CASMRQGNNQPQHF	TGTGCCAGCATGAGACAGGGCAATAATCAGCCCCAGCATTTT
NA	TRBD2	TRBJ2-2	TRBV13	CASSLATGLAGGFAGELFF	TGTGCCAGCAGCCTCGCCACGGGACTAGCGGGAGGCTTCGCCGGGGAGCTGTTTTTT
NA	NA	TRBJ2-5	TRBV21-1	CASSTRGRVQTQYF	TGTGCCAGCAGCACAAGGGGGAGGGTACAGACCCAGTACTTC
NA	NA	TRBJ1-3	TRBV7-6	CASSLPRDTNSGNTIYF	TGTGCCAGCAGCTTACCCCGGGACACAAACTCTGGAAACACCATATATTTT
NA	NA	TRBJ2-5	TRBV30	CAWTTRETQYF	TGTGCCTGGACGACGAGGGAGACCCAGTACTTC
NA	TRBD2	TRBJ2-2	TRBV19	CASSRGGLAGVGTGELFF	TGTGCCAGTAGCCGGGGGGGACTAGCGGGAGTGGGCACCGGGGAGCTGTTTTTT
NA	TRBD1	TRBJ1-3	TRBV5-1	CASRTGTENTIYF	TGCGCCAGCAGGACCGGGACAGAAAACACCATATATTTT
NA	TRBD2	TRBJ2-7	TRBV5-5	CASSSYPSGSPYEQYF	TGTGCCAGCAGCTCGTACCCTAGCGGGAGTCCCTACGAGCAGTACTTC
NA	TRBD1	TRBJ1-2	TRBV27	CASSLSPTGDYGYTF	TGTGCCAGCAGTTTATCCCCAACAGGGGACTATGGCTACACCTTC
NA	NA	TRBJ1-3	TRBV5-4	CASSLDRVGNTIYF	TGTGCCAGCAGCTTGGACAGGGTGGGAAACACCATATATTTT
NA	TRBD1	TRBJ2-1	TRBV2	CASSPGTGFNEQFF	TGTGCCAGCAGCCCCGGGACAGGGTTCAATGAGCAGTTCTTC
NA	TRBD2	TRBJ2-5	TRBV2	CASTLSGRAETQYF	TGTGCCAGCACCCTTAGCGGGAGGGCCGAGACCCAGTACTTC
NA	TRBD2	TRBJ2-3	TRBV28	CASTPPSGLAGNTDTQYF	TGTGCCAGCACCCCCCCAAGCGGACTAGCGGGAAACACAGATACGCAGTATTTT
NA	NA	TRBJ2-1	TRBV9	CASSVVPGLGNEQFF	TGTGCCAGCAGCGTAGTCCCCGGCCTAGGCAATGAGCAGTTCTTC
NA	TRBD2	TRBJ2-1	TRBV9	CASSLGRLAGGYNEQFF	TGTGCCAGCAGCTTAGGCAGACTAGCGGGGGGCTACAATGAGCAGTTCTTC
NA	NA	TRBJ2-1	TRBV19	CASSIAGGDEQFF	TGTGCCAGTAGTATCGCAGGAGGGGATGAGCAGTTCTTC
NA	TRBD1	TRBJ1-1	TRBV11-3	CASSERTGAEAFF	TGTGCCAGCAGCGAACGGACAGGCGCTGAAGCTTTCTTT
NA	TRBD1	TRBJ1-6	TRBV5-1	CASSLPGQGVESPLHF	TGCGCCAGCAGCTTACCGGGACAGGGGGTTGAATCACCCCTCCACTTT
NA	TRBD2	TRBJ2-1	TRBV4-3	CASSLLAGEQFF	TGCGCCAGCAGCCTACTAGCGGGAGAGCAGTTCTTC
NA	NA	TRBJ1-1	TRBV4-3	CASSRGGVDEAFF	TGCGCCAGCTCCCGGGGGGGGGTTGATGAAGCTTTCTTT
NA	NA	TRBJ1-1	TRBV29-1	CSAKTVNTEAFF	TGCAGCGCCAAGACAGTGAACACTGAAGCTTTCTTT
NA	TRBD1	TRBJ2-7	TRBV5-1	CASSWDRNSYEQYF	TGCGCCAGCAGCTGGGACAGGAACTCCTACGAGCAGTACTTC
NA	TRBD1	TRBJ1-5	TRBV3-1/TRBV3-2	CASSPGFGQGARDQPQHF	TGTGCCAGCAGCCCGGGTTTTGGACAGGGGGCGAGGGATCAGCCCCAGCATTTT